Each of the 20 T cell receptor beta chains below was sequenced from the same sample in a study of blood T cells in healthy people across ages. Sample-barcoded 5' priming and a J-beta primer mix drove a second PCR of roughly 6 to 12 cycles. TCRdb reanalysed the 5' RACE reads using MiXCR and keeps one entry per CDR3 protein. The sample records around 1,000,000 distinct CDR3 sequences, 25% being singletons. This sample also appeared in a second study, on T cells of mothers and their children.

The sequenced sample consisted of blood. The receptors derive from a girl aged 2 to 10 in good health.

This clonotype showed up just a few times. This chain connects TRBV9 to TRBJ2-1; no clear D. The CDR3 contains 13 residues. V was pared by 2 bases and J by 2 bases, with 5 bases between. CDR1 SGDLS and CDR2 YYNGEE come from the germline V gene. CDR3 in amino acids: CASSVRPYNEQFF. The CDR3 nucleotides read TGTGCCAGCAGCGTTAGACCCTACAATGAGCAGTTCTTC. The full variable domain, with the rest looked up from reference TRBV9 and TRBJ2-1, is DSGVTQTPKHLITATGQRVTLRCSPRSGDLSVYWYQQSLDQGLQFLIQYYNGEERAKGNILERFSAQQFPDLHSELNLSSLELGDSALYFCASSVRPYNEQFFGPGTRLTVL.

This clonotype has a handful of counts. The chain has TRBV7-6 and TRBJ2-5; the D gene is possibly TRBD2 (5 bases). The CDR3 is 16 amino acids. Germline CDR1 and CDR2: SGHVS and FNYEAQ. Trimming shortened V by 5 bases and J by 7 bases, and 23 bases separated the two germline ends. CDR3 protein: CASSLLLAPLESTQYF. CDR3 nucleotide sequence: TGTGCCAGCAGCCTCCTTCTAGCTCCCCTAGAATCGACCCAGTACTTC.

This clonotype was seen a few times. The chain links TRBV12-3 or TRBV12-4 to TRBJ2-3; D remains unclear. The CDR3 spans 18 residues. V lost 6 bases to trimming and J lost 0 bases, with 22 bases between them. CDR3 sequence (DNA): TGTGCCAGCAGCCCCCTCCCAGTGTTGGGGTTTAGCACAGATACGCAGTATTTT. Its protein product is CASSPLPVLGFSTDTQYF.

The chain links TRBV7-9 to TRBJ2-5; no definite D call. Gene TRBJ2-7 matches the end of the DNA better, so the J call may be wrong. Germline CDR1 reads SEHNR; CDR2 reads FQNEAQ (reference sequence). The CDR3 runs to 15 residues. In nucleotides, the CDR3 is TGTGCCAGCAGCTTAGTGGGCACGCGTATGAACGAGCAGTACTTC. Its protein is CASSLVGTRMNEQYF.

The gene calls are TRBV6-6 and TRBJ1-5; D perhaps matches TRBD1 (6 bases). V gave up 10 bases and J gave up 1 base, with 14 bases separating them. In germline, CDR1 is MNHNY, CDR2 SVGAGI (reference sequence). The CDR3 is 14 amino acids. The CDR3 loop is CAIEQGGSNQPQHF. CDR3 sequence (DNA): TGTGCCATCGAACAAGGGGGGAGCAATCAGCCCCAGCATTTT.

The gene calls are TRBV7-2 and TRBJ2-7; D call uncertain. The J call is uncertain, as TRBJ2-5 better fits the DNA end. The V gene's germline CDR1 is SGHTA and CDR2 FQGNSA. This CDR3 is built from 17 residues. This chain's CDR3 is CASSLAPYTSEQETQYF. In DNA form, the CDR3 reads TGTGCCAGCAGCTTAGCGCCTTATACATCTGAACAAGAGACCCAGTACTTC.

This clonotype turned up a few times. The CDR3 protein is CASSEPSGIIGGEQFF. For the CDR3, the DNA is TGTGCCAGCAGTGAGCCTAGCGGGATAATAGGGGGTGAGCAGTTCTTC. The gene calls are TRBV6-1 and TRBJ2-1; 9 bases fit TRBD2. Germline V gene lookup returns CDR1 MNHNS and CDR2 SASEGT. The CDR3 is 16 residues long. Germline trimming cut 3 bases from V and 9 bases from J; bases unmatched to any gene: 12.

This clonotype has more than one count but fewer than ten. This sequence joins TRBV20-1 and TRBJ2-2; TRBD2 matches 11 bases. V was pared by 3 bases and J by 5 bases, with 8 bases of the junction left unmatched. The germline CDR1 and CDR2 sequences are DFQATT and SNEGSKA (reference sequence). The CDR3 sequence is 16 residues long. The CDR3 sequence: CSARVPTSGITGELFF. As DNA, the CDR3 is TGCAGTGCTAGGGTTCCGACTAGCGGGATTACCGGGGAGCTGTTTTTT.

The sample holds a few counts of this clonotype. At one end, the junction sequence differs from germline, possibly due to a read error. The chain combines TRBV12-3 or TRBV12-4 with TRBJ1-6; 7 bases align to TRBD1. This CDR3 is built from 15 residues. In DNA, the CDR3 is TGTGCCAGCAGCGCAGGGGGGGGCCTTTGGTCACCCCTCTACTTT. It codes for CASSAGGGLWSPLYF.

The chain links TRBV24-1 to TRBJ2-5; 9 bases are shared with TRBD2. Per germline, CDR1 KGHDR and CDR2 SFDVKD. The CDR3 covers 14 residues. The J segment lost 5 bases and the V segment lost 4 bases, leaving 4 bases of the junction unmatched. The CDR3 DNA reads TGTGCCACCAGTGACCCTGGGACTAGCGAGACCCAGTACTTC. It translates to CATSDPGTSETQYF.

The CDR3 spells CASSESCSGGANTQYF. CDR3 bases: TGTGCCAGCAGTGAATCATGTAGCGGGGGGGCAAATACGCAGTATTTT. The chain has TRBV6-4 and TRBJ2-3, with 11 bases identical to TRBD2. Germline CDR1 reads MRHNA; CDR2 reads SNTAGT. CDR3 length: 16 residues. The trim removed 3 bases at V and 7 bases at J, leaving 9 bases unmatched.

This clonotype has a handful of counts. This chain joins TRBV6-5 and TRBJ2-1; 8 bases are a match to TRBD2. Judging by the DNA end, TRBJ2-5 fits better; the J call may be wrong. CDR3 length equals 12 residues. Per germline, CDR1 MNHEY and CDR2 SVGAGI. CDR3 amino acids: CASGTSLETQYF. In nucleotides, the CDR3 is TGTGCCAGCGGGACTAGTTTGGAGACCCAGTACTTC.

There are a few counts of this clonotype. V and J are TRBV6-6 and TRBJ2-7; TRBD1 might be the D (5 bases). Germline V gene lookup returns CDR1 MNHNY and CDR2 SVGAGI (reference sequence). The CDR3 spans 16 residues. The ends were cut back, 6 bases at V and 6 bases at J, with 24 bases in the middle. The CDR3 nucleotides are TGTGCCAGCAGCCCCTCGGCCGGACAAGGTACGGGCGAGCAGTACTTC. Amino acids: CASSPSAGQGTGEQYF.

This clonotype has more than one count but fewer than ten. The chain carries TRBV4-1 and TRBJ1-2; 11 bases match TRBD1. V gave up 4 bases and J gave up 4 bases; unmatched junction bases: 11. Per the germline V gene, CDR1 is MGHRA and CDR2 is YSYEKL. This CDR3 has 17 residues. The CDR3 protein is CASSPGTGGPLGYGYTF. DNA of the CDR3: TGCGCCAGCAGCCCCGGGACAGGGGGTCCTCTGGGCTATGGCTACACCTTC.

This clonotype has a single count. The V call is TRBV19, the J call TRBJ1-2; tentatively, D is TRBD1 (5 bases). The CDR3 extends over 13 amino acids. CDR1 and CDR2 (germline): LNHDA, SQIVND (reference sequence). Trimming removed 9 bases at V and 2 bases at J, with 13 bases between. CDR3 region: CARRQFPNYGYTF. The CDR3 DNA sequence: TGTGCCAGGCGACAGTTTCCGAACTATGGCTACACCTTC.

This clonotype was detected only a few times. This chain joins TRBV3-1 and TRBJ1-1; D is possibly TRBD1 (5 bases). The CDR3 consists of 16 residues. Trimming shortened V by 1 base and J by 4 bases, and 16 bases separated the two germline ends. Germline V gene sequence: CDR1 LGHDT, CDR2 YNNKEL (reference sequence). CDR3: CASSQVHPRGSTEAFF. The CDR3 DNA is TGTGCCAGCAGCCAAGTTCACCCCCGGGGGAGCACTGAAGCTTTCTTT.

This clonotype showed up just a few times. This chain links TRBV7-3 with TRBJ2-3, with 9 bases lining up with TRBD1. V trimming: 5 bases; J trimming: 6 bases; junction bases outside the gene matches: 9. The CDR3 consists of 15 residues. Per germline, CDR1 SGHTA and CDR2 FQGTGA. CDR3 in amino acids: CASSRTGTGLDTQYF. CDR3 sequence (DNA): TGTGCCAGCAGCCGGACCGGGACAGGGTTGGATACGCAGTATTTT.

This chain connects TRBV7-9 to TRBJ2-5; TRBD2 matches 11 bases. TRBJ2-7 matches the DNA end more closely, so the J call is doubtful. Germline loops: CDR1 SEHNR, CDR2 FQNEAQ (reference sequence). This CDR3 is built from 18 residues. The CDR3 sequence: CASSSPELTSGMDDEQYF. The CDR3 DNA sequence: TGTGCCAGCAGCTCCCCCGAGTTGACTAGCGGGATGGATGACGAGCAGTACTTC.

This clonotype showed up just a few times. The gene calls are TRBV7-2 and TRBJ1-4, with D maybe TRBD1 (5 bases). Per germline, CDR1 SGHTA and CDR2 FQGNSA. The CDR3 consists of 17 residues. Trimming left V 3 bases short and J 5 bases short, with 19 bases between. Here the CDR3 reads CASSFTPSGTGNEKLFF. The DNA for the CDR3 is TGTGCCAGCAGCTTCACCCCGAGCGGGACGGGGAATGAAAAACTGTTTTTT. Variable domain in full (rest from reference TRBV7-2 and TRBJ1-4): GAGVSQSPSNKVTEKGKDVELRCDPISGHTALYWYRQSLGQGLEFLIYFQGNSAPDKSGLPSDRFSAERTGGSVSTLTIQRTQQEDSAVYLCASSFTPSGTGNEKLFFGSGTQLSVL.

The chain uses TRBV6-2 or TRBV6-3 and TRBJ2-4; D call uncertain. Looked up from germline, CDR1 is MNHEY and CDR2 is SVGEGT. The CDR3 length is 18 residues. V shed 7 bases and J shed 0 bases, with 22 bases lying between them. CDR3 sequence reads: CASNSRLQLGLAKNIQYF. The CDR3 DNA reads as TGTGCCAGCAATTCTCGACTTCAACTGGGTTTAGCCAAAAACATTCAGTACTTC.